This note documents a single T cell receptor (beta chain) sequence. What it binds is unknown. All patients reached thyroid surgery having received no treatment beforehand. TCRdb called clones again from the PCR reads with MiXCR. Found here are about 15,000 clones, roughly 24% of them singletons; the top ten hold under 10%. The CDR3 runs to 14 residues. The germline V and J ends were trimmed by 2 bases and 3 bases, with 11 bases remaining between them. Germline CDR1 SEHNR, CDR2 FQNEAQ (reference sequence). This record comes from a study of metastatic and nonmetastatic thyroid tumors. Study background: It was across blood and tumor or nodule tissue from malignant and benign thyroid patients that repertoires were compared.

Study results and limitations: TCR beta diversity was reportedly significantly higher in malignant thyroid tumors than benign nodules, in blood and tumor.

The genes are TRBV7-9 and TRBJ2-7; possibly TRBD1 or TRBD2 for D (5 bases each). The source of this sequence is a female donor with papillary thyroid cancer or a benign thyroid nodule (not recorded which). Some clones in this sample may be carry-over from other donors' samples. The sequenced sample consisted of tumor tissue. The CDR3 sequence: CASSLSLGVYEQYF. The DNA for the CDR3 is TGTGCCAGCAGCTTATCACTAGGGGTCTACGAGCAGTACTTC. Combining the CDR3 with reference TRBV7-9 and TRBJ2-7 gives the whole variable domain DTGVSQNPRHKITKRGQNVTFRCDPISEHNRLYWYRQTLGQGPEFLTYFQNEAQLEKSRLLSDRFSAERPKGSFSTLEIQRTEQGDSAMYLCASSLSLGVYEQYFGPGTRLTVT.